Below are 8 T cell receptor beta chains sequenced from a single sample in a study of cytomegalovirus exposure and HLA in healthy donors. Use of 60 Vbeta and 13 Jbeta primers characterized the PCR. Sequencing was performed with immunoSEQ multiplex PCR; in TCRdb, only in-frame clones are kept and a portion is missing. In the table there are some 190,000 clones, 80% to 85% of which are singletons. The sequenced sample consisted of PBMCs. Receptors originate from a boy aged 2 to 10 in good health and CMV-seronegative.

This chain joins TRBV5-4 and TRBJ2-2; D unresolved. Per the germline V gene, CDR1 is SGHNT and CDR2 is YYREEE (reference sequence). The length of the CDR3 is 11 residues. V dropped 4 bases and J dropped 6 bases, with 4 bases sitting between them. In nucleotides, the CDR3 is TGTGCCAGCAGCCGTCCCGGGGAGCTGTTTTTT. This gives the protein CASSRPGELFF.

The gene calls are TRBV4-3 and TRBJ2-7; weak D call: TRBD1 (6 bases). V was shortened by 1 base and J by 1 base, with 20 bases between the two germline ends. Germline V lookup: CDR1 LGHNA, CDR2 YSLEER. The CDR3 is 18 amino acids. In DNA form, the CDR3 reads TGCGCCAGCAGCCAAGCCTTATCGCACAGGGTATCGTCCTACGAGCAGTACTTC. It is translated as CASSQALSHRVSSYEQYF.

The CDR3 sequence: CASSEGDSLNEQFF. CDR3 in DNA: TGTGCCAGCAGTGAAGGGGACTCCTTAAATGAGCAGTTCTTC. J is TRBJ2-1 and V is TRBV2, with D maybe TRBD2 (6 bases). Germline V gene data show CDR1 as SNHLY and CDR2 as FYNNEI. V was clipped by 1 base and J by 7 bases, with 11 bases between them. The CDR3 has 14 amino acids.

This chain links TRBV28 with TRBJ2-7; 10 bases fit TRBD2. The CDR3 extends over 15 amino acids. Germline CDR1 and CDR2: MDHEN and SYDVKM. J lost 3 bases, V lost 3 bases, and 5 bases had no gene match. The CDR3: CASSFQGLANYEQYF. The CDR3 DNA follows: TGTGCCAGCAGTTTCCAGGGACTAGCGAACTACGAGCAGTACTTC.

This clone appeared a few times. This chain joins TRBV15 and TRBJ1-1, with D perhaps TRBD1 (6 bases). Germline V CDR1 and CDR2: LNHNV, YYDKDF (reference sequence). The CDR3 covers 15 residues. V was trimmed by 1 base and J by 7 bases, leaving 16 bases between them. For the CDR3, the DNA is TGTGCCACCAGCAGAGGGGCAGGGGAAACAAATGAAGCTTTCTTT. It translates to CATSRGAGETNEAFF.

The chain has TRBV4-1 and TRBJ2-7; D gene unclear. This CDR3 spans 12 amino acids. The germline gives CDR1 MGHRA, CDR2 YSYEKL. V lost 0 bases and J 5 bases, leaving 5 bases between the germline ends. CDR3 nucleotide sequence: TGCGCCAGCAGCCAAGATGAGGACGAGCAGTACTTC. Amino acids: CASSQDEDEQYF.

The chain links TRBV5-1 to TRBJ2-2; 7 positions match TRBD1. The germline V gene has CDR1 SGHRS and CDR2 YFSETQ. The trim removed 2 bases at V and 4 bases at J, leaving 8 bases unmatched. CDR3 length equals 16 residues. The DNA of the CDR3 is TGCGCCAGCAGCTTATGGCCAGGGGGACGCACCGGGGAGCTGTTTTTT. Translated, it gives CASSLWPGGRTGELFF.

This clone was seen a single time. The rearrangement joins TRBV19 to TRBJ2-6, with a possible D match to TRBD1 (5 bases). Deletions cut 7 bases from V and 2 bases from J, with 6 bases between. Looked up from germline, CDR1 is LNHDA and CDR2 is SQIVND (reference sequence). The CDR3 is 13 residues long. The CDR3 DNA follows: TGTGCCAGTATGACAGCTGGGGCCAACGTCCTGACTTTC. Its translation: CASMTAGANVLTF.